This TCR beta chain was identified during a study of T cells in Graves' hyperthyroidism and ophthalmopathy. Points from the study as a whole: Ophthalmopathy and stable hyperthyroidism were separated by a 13 V-J model.

This clonotype has just one count. Its antigen is not identified. CDR1 and CDR2 from the germline V gene are SGHTA and FQGTGA. Trimming removed 3 bases from V and 6 bases from J, with 14 bases in between. There are 15 residues in the CDR3. Researchers amplified the TCR beta CDR3 regions from RNA transcripts. The study used the HTBI primer set for a first-round RT-PCR of the TCR CDR3. MiXCR was run by TCRdb on the multiplex PCR reads, yielding one entry per CDR3 protein. The sample includes 750,000 to 950,000 distinct CDR3 sequences, roughly 40% of them seen just once. The TCR originated in a man between 18 and 35 years old with Graves' hyperthyroidism. The chain carries TRBV7-3 and TRBJ1-4, with a weak D call TRBD1 (5 bases). The sequencing sample was made of blood. The CDR3 sequence is CASSLDGRGDEKLFF. Written as DNA, the CDR3 is TGTGCCAGCAGCTTGGACGGGAGAGGGGATGAAAAACTGTTTTTT. Full variable domain (remainder filled in from reference TRBV7-3 and TRBJ1-4): GAGVSQTPSNKVTEKGKYVELRCDPISGHTALYWYRQSLGQGPEFLIYFQGTGAADDSGLPNDRFFAVRPEGSVSTLKIQRTERGDSAVYLCASSLDGRGDEKLFFGSGTQLSVL.